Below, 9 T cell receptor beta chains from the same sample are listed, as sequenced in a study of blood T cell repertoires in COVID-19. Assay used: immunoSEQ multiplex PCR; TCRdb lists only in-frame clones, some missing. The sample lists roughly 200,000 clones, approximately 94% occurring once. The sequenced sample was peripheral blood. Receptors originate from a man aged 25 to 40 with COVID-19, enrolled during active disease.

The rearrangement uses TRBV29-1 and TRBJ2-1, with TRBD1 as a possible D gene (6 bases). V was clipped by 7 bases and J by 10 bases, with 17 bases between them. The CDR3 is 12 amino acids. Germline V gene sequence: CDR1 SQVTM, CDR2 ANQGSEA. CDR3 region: CSGGHGGKEQFF. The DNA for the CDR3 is TGCAGCGGGGGACACGGCGGTAAGGAGCAGTTCTTC.

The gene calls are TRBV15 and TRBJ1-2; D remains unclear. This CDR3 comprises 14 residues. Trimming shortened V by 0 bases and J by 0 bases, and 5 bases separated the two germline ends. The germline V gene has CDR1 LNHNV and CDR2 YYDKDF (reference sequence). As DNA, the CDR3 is TGTGCCACCAGCAGAGACAGAACTAACTATGGCTACACCTTC. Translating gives CATSRDRTNYGYTF.

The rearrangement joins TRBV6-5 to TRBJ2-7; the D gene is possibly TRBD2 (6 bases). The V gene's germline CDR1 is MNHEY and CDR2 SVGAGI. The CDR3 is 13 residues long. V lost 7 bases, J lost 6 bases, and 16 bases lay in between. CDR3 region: CASIDGGVGEQYF. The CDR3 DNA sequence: TGTGCCAGCATCGACGGGGGAGTGGGCGAGCAGTACTTC.

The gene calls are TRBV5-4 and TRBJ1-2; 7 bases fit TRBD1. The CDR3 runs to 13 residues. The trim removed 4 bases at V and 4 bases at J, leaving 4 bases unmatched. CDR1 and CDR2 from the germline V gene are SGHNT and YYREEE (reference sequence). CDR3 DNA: TGTGCCAGCAGCCCTCGGGACAGCTATGGCTACACCTTC. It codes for CASSPRDSYGYTF.

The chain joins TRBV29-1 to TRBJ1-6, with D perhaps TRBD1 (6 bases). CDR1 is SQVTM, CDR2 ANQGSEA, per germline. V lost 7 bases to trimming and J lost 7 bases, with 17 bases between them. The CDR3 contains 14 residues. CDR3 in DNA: TGCAGCGCCGCAGAAGGACAGATGAATTCACCCCTCCACTTT. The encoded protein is CSAAEGQMNSPLHF.

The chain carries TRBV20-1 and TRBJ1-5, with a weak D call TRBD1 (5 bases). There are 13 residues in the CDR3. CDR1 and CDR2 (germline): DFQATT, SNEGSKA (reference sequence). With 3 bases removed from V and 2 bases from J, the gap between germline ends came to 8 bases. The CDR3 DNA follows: TGCAGTGCTAGTGCCAGGGGCAATCAGCCCCAGCATTTT. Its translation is CSASARGNQPQHF.

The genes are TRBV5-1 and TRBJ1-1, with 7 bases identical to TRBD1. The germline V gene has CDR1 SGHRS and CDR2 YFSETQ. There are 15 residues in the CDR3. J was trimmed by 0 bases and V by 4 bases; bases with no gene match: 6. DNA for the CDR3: TGCGCCAGCAGCCCCGCAGGGGGTATGAACACTGAAGCTTTCTTT. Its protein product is CASSPAGGMNTEAFF.

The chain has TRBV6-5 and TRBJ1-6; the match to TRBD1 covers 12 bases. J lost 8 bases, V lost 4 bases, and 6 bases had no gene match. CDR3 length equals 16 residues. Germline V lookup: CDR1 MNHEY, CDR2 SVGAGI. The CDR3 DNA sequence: TGTGCCAGCAGTTGGGGGACAGGGGGCGCCGATTCACCCCTCCACTTT. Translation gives CASSWGTGGADSPLHF.

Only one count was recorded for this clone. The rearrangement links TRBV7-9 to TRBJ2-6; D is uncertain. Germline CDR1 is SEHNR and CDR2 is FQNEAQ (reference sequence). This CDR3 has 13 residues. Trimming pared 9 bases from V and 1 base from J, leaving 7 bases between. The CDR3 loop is CASLRSGANVLTF. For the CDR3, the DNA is TGTGCCAGTCTGCGATCTGGGGCCAACGTCCTGACTTTC.